This TCR beta chain was captured by sequencing in a study of blood T cell repertoires in COVID-19. The overall study: Nucleic acid was either cDNA or gDNA, and it came from T cells, B-cell-depleted T cells, or PBMCs.

Deletions cut 1 base from V and 5 bases from J, with 15 bases between. The CDR3 runs to 15 residues. The V gene's germline CDR1 is SGDLS and CDR2 YYNGEE. Assay: immunoSEQ multiplex PCR; the TCRdb copy retains only in-frame clones and omits some. The repertoire holds some 120,000 clones, with around 82% as singletons. V and J are TRBV9 and TRBJ1-1; TRBD1 is a possible D gene (5 bases). Sequenced material: peripheral blood. The sequence was obtained from a human donor in a cohort sampled during active COVID-19. The CDR3 is CASSVSLGEGTEAFF. CDR3 in DNA: TGTGCCAGCAGCGTAAGTTTGGGGGAGGGGACTGAAGCTTTCTTT. Combining the CDR3 with reference TRBV9 and TRBJ1-1 gives the whole variable domain DSGVTQTPKHLITATGQRVTLRCSPRSGDLSVYWYQQSLDQGLQFLIQYYNGEERAKGNILERFSAQQFPDLHSELNLSSLELGDSALYFCASSVSLGEGTEAFFGQGTRLTVV.